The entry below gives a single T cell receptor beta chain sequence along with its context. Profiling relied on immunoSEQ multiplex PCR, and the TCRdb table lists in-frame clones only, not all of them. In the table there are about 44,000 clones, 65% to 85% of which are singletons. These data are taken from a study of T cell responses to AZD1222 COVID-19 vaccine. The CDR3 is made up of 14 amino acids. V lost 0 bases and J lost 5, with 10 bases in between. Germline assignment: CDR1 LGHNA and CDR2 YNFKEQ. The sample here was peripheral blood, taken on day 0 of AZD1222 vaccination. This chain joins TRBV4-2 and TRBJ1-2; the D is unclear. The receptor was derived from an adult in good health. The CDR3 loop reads CASSQDPVTYGYTF. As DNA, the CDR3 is TGTGCCAGCAGCCAAGATCCGGTAACTTATGGCTACACCTTC.